What follows are 11 T cell receptor beta chains derived from one specimen sequenced in a study of blood T cell repertoires in COVID-19. Sequencing was performed with immunoSEQ multiplex PCR; in TCRdb, only in-frame clones are kept and a portion is missing. The data show 200,000 to 300,000 clones, with about 88% seen just once and approximately 2% held by the top ten. Input material: peripheral blood. Every receptor here comes from a man aged 25 to 40 with active or convalescent COVID-19.

The chain couples TRBV5-1 to TRBJ1-1; D gene uncertain. Germline V CDR1 and CDR2: SGHRS, YFSETQ. CDR3 length: 16 residues. Trimming stripped 6 bases from V and 2 bases from J, with 20 bases between. CDR3 region: CASKPTILGSNTEAFF. CDR3 DNA sequence: TGCGCCAGCAAGCCGACCATTCTCGGGAGTAACACTGAAGCTTTCTTT.

This chain connects TRBV11-2 to TRBJ2-7; D is perhaps TRBD2 (7 bases). V was shortened by 5 bases and J by 7 bases, with 18 bases between the two germline ends. CDR1 is SGHAT and CDR2 is FQNNGV in the germline V gene. The CDR3 has 14 residues. The CDR3 protein is CASSRAGGRREQYF. The CDR3 nucleotides are TGTGCCAGCAGCCGAGCCGGGGGGCGTAGGGAGCAGTACTTC.

V usage is TRBV14 and J usage is TRBJ2-7; weak D call: TRBD1 (6 bases). With 0 bases removed from V and 3 bases from J, the gap between germline ends came to 12 bases. There are 15 residues in the CDR3. Germline lookup yields CDR1 SGHDN and CDR2 FVKESK. This CDR3 is CASSQENRVYYEQYF. The DNA for the CDR3 is TGTGCCAGCAGCCAAGAAAACAGGGTTTACTACGAGCAGTACTTC.

As for this clone: This same CDR3 is encoded by further DNA sequences in the sample. The chain has TRBV29-1 and TRBJ1-3; the match to TRBD1 covers 9 bases. The germline V gene has CDR1 SQVTM and CDR2 ANQGSEA. The CDR3 consists of 14 residues. The V segment lost 4 bases and the J segment 3 bases; nucleotides outside the gene matches: 4. DNA of the CDR3: TGCAGCGTTGCGGGACAGGGAAGTGGAAACACCATATATTTT. Residues: CSVAGQGSGNTIYF.

The chain links TRBV19 to TRBJ1-1; weak D call: TRBD1 (5 bases). The CDR3 is 13 residues long. Germline V gene sequence: CDR1 LNHDA, CDR2 SQIVND (reference sequence). Trimming shortened V by 4 bases and J by 1 base, and 7 bases separated the two germline ends. DNA of the CDR3: TGTGCCAGTAGTAGACAGAAGAACACTGAAGCTTTCTTT. Protein sequence: CASSRQKNTEAFF.

V is TRBV5-1 and J is TRBJ2-3; 13 positions agree with TRBD2. After removal of 2 bases from V and 4 bases from J, the junction contained 10 bases not matched to a gene. The CDR3 is made up of 18 amino acids. CDR1 is SGHRS, CDR2 YFSETQ, per germline. This chain's CDR3 is CASSFTSGGAVRSDTQYF. The CDR3 DNA sequence: TGCGCCAGCAGCTTTACTAGCGGGGGGGCCGTAAGATCAGATACGCAGTATTTT.

The chain joins TRBV27 to TRBJ2-1, with 13 bases that match TRBD2. The junction had 5 bases not matched to a gene; V was cut back by 5 bases and J by 7 bases. CDR3 length: 15 amino acids. Germline values: CDR1 MNHEY, CDR2 SMNVEV (reference sequence). CDR3 coding DNA: TGTGCCAGCAGTCCACTAGCGGGGGGGCCTAATGAGCAGTTCTTC. This codes for CASSPLAGGPNEQFF.

The CDR3 DNA follows: TGTGCCAGCAGCGCTACAGGGACAGGGCCTTTACTCAATCAGCCCCAGCATTTT. Translated, it gives CASSATGTGPLLNQPQHF. This sequence joins TRBV7-8 and TRBJ1-5, with 9 nucleotides matching TRBD1. CDR1 is SGHVS, CDR2 FQNEAQ, per germline. V was pared by 5 bases and J by 3 bases, with 14 bases of the junction left unmatched. CDR3 size: 18 residues.

This clone was seen only a few times. J is TRBJ1-1 and V is TRBV7-9; D might be TRBD1 (6 bases). CDR3 size: 16 residues. The germline CDR1 and CDR2 sequences are SEHNR and FQNEAQ (reference sequence). The V gene lost 7 bases and the J gene lost 0 bases, with 18 bases spanning the gap. This chain's CDR3 is CASTLGGARVNTEAFF. The DNA for the CDR3 is TGTGCCAGCACCCTGGGGGGGGCGCGGGTGAACACTGAAGCTTTCTTT. The full variable domain, completed using reference TRBV7-9 and TRBJ1-1, is DTGVSQNPRHKITKRGQNVTFRCDPISEHNRLYWYRQTLGQGPEFLTYFQNEAQLEKSRLLSDRFSAERPKGSFSTLEIQRTEQGDSAMYLCASTLGGARVNTEAFFGQGTRLTVV.

CDR3 nucleotide sequence: TGTGCCATCAGTGTCCAGGGCGACTCACCCCTCCACTTT. Amino acids: CAISVQGDSPLHF. This chain connects TRBV10-3 to TRBJ1-6, with D perhaps matching TRBD1 (5 bases). CDR1 and CDR2 from the germline V gene are ENHRY and SYGVKD. This CDR3 is built from 13 residues. V was pared by 4 bases and J by 10 bases, with 11 bases between.

V usage is TRBV7-9 and J usage is TRBJ1-2; possible D gene TRBD1, 5 bases. The CDR3 consists of 12 residues. V lost 6 bases and J lost 5, with 10 bases in between. From germline, CDR1 is SEHNR and CDR2 FQNEAQ (reference sequence). Here the CDR3 DNA reads TGTGCCAGCAGACAGGACGCTTATGGCTACACCTTC. It codes for CASRQDAYGYTF.